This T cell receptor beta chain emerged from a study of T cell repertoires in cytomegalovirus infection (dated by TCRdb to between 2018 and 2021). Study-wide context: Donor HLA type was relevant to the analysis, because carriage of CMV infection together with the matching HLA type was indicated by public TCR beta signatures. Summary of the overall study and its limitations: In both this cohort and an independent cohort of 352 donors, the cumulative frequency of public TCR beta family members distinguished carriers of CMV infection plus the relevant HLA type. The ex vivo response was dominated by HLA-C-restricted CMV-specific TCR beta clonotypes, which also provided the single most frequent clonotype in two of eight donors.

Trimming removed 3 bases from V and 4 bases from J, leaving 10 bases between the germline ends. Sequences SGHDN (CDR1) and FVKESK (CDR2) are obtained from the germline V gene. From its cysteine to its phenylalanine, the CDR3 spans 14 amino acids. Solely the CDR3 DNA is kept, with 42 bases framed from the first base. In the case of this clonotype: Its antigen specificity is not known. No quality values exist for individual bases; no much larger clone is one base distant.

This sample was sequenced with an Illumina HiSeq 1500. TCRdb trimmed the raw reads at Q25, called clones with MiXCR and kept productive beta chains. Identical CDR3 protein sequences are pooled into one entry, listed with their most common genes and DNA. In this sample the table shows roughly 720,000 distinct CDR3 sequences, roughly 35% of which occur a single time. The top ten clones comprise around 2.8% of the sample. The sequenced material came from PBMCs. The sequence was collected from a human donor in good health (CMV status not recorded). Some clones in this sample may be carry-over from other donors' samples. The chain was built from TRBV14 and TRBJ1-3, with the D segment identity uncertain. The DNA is TGTGCCAGCAGCCAGAGAGGAAGAGGAAACACCATATATTTT. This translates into CASSQRGRGNTIYF.